A few counts support the clone carrying this T cell receptor (beta chain). The data were taken from a study of blood T cell repertoires in COVID-19. Across the whole study: Donors in the United States, Italy and Spain gave samples during acute or convalescent COVID-19. T cells, B-cell-depleted T cells, or PBMCs provided the cDNA or gDNA that served as material.

As originally analysed: Researchers report that nucleated cell counts were estimated from reference gene primer amplification. Here immunoSEQ multiplex PCR was the method, and the copy in TCRdb shows in-frame clones only, minus some. Clone size and the V and J calls come from that table; the DNA yielded D and trimming. This table holds some 74,000 clones, about 72% found once. The V gene lost 0 bases and the J gene lost 2 bases, with 7 bases spanning the gap. CDR3 length: 13 amino acids. Germline V gene sequence: CDR1 GTSNPN, CDR2 SVGIG (reference sequence). V and J are TRBV30 and TRBJ1-2; D is undetermined. The specimen sequenced was peripheral blood. The sequence derives from a man aged 65 to 79 with active or convalescent COVID-19. CDR3 protein: CAWSVVRNYGYTF. Written as DNA, the CDR3 is TGTGCCTGGAGTGTCGTACGGAACTATGGCTACACCTTC.